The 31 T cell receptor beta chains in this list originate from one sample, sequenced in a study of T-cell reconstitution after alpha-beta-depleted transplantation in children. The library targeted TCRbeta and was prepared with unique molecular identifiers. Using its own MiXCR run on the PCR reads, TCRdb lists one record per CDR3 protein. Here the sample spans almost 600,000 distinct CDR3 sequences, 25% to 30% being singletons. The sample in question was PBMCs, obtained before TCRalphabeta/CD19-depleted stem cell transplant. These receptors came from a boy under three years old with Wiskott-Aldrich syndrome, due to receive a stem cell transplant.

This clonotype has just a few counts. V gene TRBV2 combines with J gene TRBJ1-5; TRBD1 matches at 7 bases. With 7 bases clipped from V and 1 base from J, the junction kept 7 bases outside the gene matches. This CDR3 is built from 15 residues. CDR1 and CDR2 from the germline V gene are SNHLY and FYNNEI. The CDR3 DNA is TGTGCCAGCACCCGGTCAGGGGGGAGCAATCAGCCCCAGCATTTT. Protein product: CASTRSGGSNQPQHF.

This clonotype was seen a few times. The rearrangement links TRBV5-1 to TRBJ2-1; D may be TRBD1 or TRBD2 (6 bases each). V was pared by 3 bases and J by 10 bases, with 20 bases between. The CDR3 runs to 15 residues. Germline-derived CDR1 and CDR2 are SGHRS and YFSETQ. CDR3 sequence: CASSWTGAESFEQFF. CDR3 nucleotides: TGCGCCAGCAGCTGGACGGGGGCGGAGTCTTTCGAGCAGTTCTTC.

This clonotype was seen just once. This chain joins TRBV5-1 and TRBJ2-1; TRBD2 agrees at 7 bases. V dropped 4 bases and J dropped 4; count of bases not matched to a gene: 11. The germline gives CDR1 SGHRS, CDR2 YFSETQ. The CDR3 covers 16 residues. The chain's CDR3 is CASSPPSGEIYNEQFF. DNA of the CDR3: TGCGCCAGCAGCCCCCCTAGCGGCGAAATATACAATGAGCAGTTCTTC. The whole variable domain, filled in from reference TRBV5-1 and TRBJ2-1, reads KAGVTQTPRYLIKTRGQQVTLSCSPISGHRSVSWYQQTPGQGLQFLFEYFSETQRNKGNFPGRFSGRQFSNSRSEMNVSTLELGDSALYLCASSPPSGEIYNEQFFGPGTRLTVL.

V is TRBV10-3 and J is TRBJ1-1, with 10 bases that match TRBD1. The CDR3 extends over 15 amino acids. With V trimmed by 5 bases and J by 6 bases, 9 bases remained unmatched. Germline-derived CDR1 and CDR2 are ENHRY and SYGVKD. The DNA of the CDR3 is TGTGCCATCAGTACTGTCCCGGGACAGGGGCCTGAAGCTTTCTTT. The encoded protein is CAISTVPGQGPEAFF.

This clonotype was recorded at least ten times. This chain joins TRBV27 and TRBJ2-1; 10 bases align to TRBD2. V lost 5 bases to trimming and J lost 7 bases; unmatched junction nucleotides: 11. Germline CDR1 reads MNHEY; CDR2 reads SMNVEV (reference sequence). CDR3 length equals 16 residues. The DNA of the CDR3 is TGTGCCAGCAGTCTCCTAGCGGGAGCCCGGGGGAATGAGCAGTTCTTC. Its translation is CASSLLAGARGNEQFF.

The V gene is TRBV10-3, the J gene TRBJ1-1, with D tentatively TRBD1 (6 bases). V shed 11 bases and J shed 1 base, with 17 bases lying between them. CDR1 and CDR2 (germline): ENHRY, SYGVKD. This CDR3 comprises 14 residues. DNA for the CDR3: TGTGCCTCTACCAAGGGGGGAGCGAACACTGAAGCTTTCTTT. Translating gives CASTKGGANTEAFF.

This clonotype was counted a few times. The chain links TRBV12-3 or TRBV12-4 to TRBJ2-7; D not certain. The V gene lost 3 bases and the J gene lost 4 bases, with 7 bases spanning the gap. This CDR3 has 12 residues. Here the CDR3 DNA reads TGTGCCAGCAGTTTTTTGTCTTACGAGCAGTACTTC. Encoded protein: CASSFLSYEQYF.

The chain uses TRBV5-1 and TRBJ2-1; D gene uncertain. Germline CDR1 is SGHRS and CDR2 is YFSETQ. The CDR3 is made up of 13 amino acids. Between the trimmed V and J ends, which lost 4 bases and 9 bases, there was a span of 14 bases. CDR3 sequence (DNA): TGCGCCAGCAGCGAAGACTCGTTCACTGAGCAGTTCTTC. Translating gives CASSEDSFTEQFF. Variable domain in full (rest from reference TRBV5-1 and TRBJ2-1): KAGVTQTPRYLIKTRGQQVTLSCSPISGHRSVSWYQQTPGQGLQFLFEYFSETQRNKGNFPGRFSGRQFSNSRSEMNVSTLELGDSALYLCASSEDSFTEQFFGPGTRLTVL.

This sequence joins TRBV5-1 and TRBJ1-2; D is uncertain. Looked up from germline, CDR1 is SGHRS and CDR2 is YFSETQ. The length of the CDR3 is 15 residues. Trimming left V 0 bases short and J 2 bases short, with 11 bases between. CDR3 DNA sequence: TGCGCCAGCAGCTTGGGATCTAGAGGGAACTATGGCTACACCTTC. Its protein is CASSLGSRGNYGYTF.

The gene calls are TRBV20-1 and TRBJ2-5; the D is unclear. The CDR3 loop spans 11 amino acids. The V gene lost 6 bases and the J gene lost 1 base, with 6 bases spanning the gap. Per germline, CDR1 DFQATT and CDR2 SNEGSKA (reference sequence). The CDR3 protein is CSAFSQETQYF. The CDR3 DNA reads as TGCAGTGCCTTTTCCCAAGAGACCCAGTACTTC.

CDR3 sequence (DNA): TGCAGCCTTCGGACGACGAACACCGGGGAGCTGTTTTTT. This encodes CSLRTTNTGELFF. The chain couples TRBV29-1 to TRBJ2-2; D uncertain. Germline CDR1 reads SQVTM; CDR2 reads ANQGSEA. This CDR3 spans 13 amino acids. V dropped 8 bases and J dropped 0 bases, with 10 bases sitting between them.

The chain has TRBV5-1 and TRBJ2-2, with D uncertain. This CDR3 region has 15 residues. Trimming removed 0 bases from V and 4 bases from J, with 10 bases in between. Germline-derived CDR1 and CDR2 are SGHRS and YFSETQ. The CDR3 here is CASSLAARSTGELFF. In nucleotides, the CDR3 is TGCGCCAGCAGCTTGGCCGCTAGATCCACCGGGGAGCTGTTTTTT.

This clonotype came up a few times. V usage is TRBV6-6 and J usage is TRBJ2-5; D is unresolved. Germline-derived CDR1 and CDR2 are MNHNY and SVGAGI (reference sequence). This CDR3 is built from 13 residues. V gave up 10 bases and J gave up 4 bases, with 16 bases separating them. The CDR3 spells CATKEPTGETQYF. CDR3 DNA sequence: TGTGCCACTAAAGAGCCCACGGGAGAGACCCAGTACTTC.

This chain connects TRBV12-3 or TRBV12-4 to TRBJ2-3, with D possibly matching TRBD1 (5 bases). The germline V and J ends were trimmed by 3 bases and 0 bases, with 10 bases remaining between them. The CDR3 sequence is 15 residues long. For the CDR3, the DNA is TGTGCCAGCAGTTTTACAGGTTTTAGCACAGATACGCAGTATTTT. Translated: CASSFTGFSTDTQYF.

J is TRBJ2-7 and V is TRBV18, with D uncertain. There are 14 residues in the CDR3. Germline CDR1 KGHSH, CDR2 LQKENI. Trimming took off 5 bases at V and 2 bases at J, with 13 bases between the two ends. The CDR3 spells CASSSLDRAYEQYF. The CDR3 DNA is TGTGCCAGCTCATCGCTAGACCGCGCCTACGAGCAGTACTTC.

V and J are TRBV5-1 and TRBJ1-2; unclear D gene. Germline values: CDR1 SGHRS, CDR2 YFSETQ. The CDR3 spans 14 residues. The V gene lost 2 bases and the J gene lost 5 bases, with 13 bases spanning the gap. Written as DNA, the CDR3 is TGCGCCAGCAGCTTAGGCACAGTAGGATATGGCTACACCTTC. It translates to CASSLGTVGYGYTF.

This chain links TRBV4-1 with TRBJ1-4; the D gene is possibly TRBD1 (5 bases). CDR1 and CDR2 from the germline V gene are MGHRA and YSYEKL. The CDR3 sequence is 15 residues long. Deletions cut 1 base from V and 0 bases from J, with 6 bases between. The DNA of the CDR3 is TGCGCCAGCAGCCAAGCACAGGCAACTAATGAAAAACTGTTTTTT. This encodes CASSQAQATNEKLFF.

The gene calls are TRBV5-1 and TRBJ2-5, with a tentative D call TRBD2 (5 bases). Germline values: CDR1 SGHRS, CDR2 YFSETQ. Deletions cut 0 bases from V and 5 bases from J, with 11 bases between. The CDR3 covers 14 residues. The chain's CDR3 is CASSLEATGETQYF. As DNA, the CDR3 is TGCGCCAGCAGCTTGGAGGCTACGGGGGAGACCCAGTACTTC.

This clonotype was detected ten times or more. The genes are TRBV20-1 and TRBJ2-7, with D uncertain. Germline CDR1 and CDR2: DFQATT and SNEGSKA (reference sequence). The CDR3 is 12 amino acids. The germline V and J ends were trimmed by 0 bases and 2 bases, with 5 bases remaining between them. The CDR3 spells CSARDQTYEQYF. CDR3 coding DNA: TGCAGTGCTAGAGATCAAACCTACGAGCAGTACTTC.

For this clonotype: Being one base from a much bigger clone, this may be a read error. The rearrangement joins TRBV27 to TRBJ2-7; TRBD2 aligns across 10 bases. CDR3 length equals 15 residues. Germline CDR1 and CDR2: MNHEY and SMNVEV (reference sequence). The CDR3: CASSTLAGAPYEQSF. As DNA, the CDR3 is TGTGCCAGCAGTACCCTAGCGGGAGCGCCGTACGAGCAGTCCTTC.

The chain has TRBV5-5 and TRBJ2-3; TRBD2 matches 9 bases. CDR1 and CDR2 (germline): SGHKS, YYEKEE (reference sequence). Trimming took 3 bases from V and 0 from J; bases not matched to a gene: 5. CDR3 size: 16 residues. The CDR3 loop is CASSWAGTSSTDTQYF. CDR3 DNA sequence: TGTGCCAGCAGCTGGGCCGGGACTAGCAGCACAGATACGCAGTATTTT.

DNA for the CDR3: TGTGCCATCAGAGAAGCGGGAGGGCCCTACAATGAGCAGTTCTTC. This translates into CAIREAGGPYNEQFF. The rearrangement joins TRBV10-3 to TRBJ2-1; 10 bases match TRBD2. CDR3 length: 15 residues. CDR1 is ENHRY and CDR2 is SYGVKD in the germline V gene. Losses at the gene ends were 6 bases for V and 2 bases for J; bases not matched to a gene: 4.

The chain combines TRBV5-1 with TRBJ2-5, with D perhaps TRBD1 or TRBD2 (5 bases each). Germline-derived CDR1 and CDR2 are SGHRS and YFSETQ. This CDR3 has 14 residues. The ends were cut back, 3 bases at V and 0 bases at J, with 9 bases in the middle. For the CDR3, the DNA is TGCGCCAGCAGCTGGGACGGGAACCAAGAGACCCAGTACTTC. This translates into CASSWDGNQETQYF.

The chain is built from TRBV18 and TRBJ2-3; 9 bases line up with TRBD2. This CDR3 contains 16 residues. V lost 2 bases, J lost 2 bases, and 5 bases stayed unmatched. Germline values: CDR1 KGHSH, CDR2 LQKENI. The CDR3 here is CASSPWQREVTDTQYF. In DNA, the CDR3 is TGTGCCAGCTCACCATGGCAGCGGGAGGTCACAGATACGCAGTATTTT.

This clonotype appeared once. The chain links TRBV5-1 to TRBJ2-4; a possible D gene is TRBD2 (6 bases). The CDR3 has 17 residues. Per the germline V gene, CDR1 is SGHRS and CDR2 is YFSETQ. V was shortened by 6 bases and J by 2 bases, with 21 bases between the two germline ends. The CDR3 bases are TGCGCCAGCAATCTTTATCCGGATGGAGGGCCCAAAAACATTCAGTACTTC. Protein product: CASNLYPDGGPKNIQYF. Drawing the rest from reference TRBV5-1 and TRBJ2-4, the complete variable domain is KAGVTQTPRYLIKTRGQQVTLSCSPISGHRSVSWYQQTPGQGLQFLFEYFSETQRNKGNFPGRFSGRQFSNSRSEMNVSTLELGDSALYLCASNLYPDGGPKNIQYFGAGTRLSVL.

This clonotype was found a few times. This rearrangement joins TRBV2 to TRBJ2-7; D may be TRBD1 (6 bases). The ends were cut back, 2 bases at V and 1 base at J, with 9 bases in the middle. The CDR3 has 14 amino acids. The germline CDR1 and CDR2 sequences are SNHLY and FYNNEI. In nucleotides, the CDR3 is TGTGCCAGCAGTGAACAGGGGTGGTCCTACGAGCAGTACTTC. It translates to CASSEQGWSYEQYF.

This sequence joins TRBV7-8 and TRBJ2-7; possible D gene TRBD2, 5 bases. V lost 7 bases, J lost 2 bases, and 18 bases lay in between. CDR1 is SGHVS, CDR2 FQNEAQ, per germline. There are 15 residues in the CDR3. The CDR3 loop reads CASTPREGWTYEQYF. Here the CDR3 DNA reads TGTGCCAGCACCCCGAGAGAGGGATGGACCTACGAGCAGTACTTC.

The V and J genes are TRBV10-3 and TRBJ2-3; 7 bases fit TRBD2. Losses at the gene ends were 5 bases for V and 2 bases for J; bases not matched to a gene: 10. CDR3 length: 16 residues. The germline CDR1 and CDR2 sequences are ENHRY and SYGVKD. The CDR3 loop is CAISSFLGGDTDTQYF. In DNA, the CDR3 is TGTGCCATCAGTTCCTTCCTTGGGGGGGACACAGATACGCAGTATTTT.

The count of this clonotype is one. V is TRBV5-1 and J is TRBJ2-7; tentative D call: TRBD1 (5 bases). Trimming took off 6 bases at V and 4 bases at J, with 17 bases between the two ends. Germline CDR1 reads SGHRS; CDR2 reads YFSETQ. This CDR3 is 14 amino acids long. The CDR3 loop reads CASTGDRRAYEQYF. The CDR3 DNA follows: TGCGCCAGCACCGGAGACAGAAGGGCATACGAGCAGTACTTC.

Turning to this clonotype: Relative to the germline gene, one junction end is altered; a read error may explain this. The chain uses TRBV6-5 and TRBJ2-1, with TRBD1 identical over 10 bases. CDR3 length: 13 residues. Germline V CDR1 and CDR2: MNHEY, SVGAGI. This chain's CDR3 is CASSSHRQGAKIF. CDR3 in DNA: TGTGCCAGCAGTTCCCATCGACAGGGGGCTAAGATCTTC.

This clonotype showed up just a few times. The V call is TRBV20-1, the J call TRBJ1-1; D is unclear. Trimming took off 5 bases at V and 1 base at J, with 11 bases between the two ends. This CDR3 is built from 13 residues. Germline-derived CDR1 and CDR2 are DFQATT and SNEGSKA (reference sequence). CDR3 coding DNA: TGCAGTGCTGACCATCATACGAACACTGAAGCTTTCTTT. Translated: CSADHHTNTEAFF.